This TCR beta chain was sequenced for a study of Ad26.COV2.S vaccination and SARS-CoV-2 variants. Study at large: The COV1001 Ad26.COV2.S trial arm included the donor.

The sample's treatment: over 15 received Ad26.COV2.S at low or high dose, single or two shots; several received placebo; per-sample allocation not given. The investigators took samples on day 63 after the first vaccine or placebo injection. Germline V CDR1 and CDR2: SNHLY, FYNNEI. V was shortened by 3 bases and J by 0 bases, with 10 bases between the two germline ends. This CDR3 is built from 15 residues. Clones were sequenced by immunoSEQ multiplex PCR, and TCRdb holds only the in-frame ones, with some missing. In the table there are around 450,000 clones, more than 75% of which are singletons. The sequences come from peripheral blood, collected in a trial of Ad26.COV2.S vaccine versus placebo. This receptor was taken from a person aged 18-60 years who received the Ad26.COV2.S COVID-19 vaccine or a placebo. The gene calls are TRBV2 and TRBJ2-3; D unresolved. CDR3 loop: CASSDVAHSTDTQYF. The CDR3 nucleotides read TGTGCCAGCAGTGACGTAGCACATAGCACAGATACGCAGTATTTT.